This T cell receptor beta chain was sequenced in a study of T cell responses to AZD1222 COVID-19 vaccine. In the study overall: The analysis combined second doses at about 4 or about 12 weeks.

Sequencing was performed with immunoSEQ multiplex PCR; in TCRdb, only in-frame clones are kept and a portion is missing. This sample has 80,000 or so clones, with 70% to 90% found just once. The TCR was taken from an adult in good health. The material sequenced was peripheral blood, taken on day 0 of AZD1222 vaccination.

The CDR3 region has the DNA TGTGCCAGCAGTTTCTTGGACATTGGCTACACCTTC. Translation: CASSFLDIGYTF. The rearrangement uses TRBV12-3 or TRBV12-4 and TRBJ1-2, with D perhaps TRBD1 (5 bases). Trimming stripped 3 bases from V and 7 bases from J, with 9 bases between. This CDR3 is built from 12 residues.